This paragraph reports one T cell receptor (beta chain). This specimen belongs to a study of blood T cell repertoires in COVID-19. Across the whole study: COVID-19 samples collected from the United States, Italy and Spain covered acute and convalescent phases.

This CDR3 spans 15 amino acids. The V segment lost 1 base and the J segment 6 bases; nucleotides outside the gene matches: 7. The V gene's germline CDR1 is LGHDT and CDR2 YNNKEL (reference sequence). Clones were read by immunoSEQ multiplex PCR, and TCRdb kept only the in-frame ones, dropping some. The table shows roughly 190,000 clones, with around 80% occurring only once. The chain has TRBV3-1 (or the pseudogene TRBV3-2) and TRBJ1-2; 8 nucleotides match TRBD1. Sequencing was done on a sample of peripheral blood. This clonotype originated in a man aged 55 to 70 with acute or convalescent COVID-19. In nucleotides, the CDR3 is TGTGCCAGCAGCCAAGCTTATCAGGGGGCTCATGGCTACACCTTC. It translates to CASSQAYQGAHGYTF.